The T cell receptor beta chain under discussion was sequenced for a study of shared clonotypes between healthy human individuals. J gave up 2 bases and V 0 bases, and 10 bases lay outside the gene matches. The CDR3 sequence is 18 residues long. The germline gives CDR1 MGHRA, CDR2 YSYEKL. Assay used: immunoSEQ multiplex PCR; TCRdb lists only in-frame clones, some missing. The sample yields 2 million to 3 million clones, approximately 93% seen once. The sample comprised naive CD4+ T cells from PBMCs. The subset: CD45RA+ positively selected. This receptor was identified in a man between 18 and 29 years old in good health. Some clones in this sample may be carry-over from other donors' samples. V usage is TRBV4-1 and J usage is TRBJ1-5; the match to TRBD1 covers 7 bases. CDR3 loop: CASSQDWWGGGGNQPQHF. The CDR3 DNA follows: TGCGCCAGCAGCCAAGATTGGTGGGGAGGGGGCGGCAATCAGCCCCAGCATTTT.